This is a list of T cell receptor beta chains from one sample in a study of early T cells in non-severe SARS-CoV-2 infection. Each CDR3 protein is one row after TCRdb ran MiXCR on the 5' RACE reads. The sample holds tens of thousands of distinct CDR3 sequences, 3% to 4% seen once. Sequenced material: whole blood. These receptors originate from an adult who was a healthcare worker with PCR-confirmed SARS-CoV-2 infection or an uninfected control (not recorded which). The CDR3 runs from the conserved cysteine through the conserved F or W. D genes are given only for firm matches. Clone size appears in some rows only: once, few, many, or a class for an expanded clone.

abundance | j_gene | d_gene | v_gene | CDR3aa | CDR3nt
NA | TRBJ2-1 | NA | TRBV28 | CASSFTRSPEFF | TGTGCCAGCAGTTTCACCCGATCCCCGGAGTTCTTC
many | TRBJ2-3 | TRBD2 | TRBV18 | CASSSGLAGASTDTQYF | TGTGCCAGCTCATCGGGACTAGCGGGGGCTAGCACAGATACGCAGTATTTT
many | TRBJ2-5 | TRBD1 | TRBV29-1 | CSVVGQGMKTQYF | TGCAGCGTTGTCGGACAGGGAATGAAGACCCAGTACTTC
many | TRBJ2-4 | NA | TRBV19 | CASSIGLAKNIQYF | TGTGCCAGTAGTATAGGTCTAGCCAAAAACATTCAGTACTTC
many | TRBJ2-1 | TRBD2 | TRBV6-6 | CAGSRAGVKNEQFF | TGTGCCGGGTCCCGAGCGGGAGTTAAGAATGAGCAGTTCTTC
many | TRBJ1-6 | NA | TRBV4-3 | CASSQDRWAVSNSPLHF | TGCGCCAGCAGCCAAGATCGGTGGGCGGTTTCCAATTCACCCCTCCACTTT
many | TRBJ2-7 | TRBD1 | TRBV7-2 | CASSRAGGASYEQYF | TGTGCCAGCAGCAGAGCAGGGGGCGCCTCCTACGAGCAGTACTTC
few | TRBJ2-7 | NA | TRBV7-9 | CASSADYEQYF | TGTGCCAGCAGCGCCGATTACGAGCAGTACTTC
many | TRBJ2-3 | NA | TRBV15 | CATSRAAGTPQSTDTQYF | TGTGCCACCAGCAGAGCCGCCGGGACACCACAGAGCACAGATACGCAGTATTTT
many | TRBJ2-4 | NA | TRBV28 | CASSLSRGGNIQYF | TGTGCCAGCAGTTTAAGTAGGGGTGGGAACATTCAGTACTTC
many | TRBJ1-5 | NA | TRBV30 | CAWSVGNQPQHF | TGTGCCTGGAGTGTAGGGAATCAGCCCCAGCATTTT
many | TRBJ1-5 | NA | TRBV20-1 | CSASGGLNQPQHF | TGCAGTGCTAGTGGTGGGCTTAATCAGCCCCAGCATTTT
many | TRBJ2-5 | TRBD1 | TRBV29-1 | CSVARTGPQETQYF | TGCAGCGTTGCCCGGACAGGCCCACAAGAGACCCAGTACTTC
NA | TRBJ2-1 | TRBD2 | TRBV7-8 | CASSPILANEQFF | TGTGCCAGCAGCCCGATACTAGCGAATGAGCAGTTCTTC
many | TRBJ1-1 | NA | TRBV5-6 | CASSLRTANTEAFF | TGTGCCAGCAGCTTGCGGACAGCCAACACTGAAGCTTTCTTT
many | TRBJ1-5 | NA | TRBV12-5 | CASALDGDNQPQHF | TGTGCTAGTGCCTTGGACGGAGACAATCAGCCCCAGCATTTT